The 32 T cell receptor beta chains below were found in one sample sequenced in a study of low-dose radiotherapy and immunotherapy resistance in tumors. Primers used for first-strand cDNA, a TRAV- and TRBV-specific set, covered both alpha and beta chains. TCR amplification ran 20 PCR cycles using constant-region and V-primer adapter primers. In TCRdb, the reads were re-called with MiXCR into one record per CDR3 protein. The sample contains tens of thousands of distinct CDR3 sequences, roughly a sixth of which appear only once. The time point: before trial treatment. Sequencing was performed on PBMCs, taken before treatment. The receptors here all came from a male donor with prostate cancer.

This clonotype has a handful of counts. A read error likely explains this, since a far larger clone differs by one base. This chain joins TRBV3-1 and TRBJ2-4; D is perhaps TRBD1 (5 bases). V was shortened by 0 bases and J by 13 bases, with 25 bases between the two germline ends. The germline V gene has CDR1 LGHDT and CDR2 YNNKEL (reference sequence). The CDR3 is made up of 17 amino acids. The CDR3 here is CASSQESSGRPYNEQYF. DNA for the CDR3: TGTGCCAGCAGCCAAGAATCGTCAGGGCGTCCCTACAATGAGCAGTACTTC.

V is TRBV14 and J is TRBJ2-1; maybe TRBD2 (5 bases). Germline V lookup: CDR1 SGHDN, CDR2 FVKESK. V was clipped by 5 bases and J by 2 bases, with 10 bases between them. CDR3 size: 14 residues. CDR3 amino acids: CASSTPEAYNEQFF. The CDR3 nucleotides read TGTGCCAGCAGCACGCCGGAGGCCTACAATGAGCAGTTCTTC.

This clonotype was observed at least ten times. CDR3 residues: CASSLFGRGLSYEQYF. The CDR3 DNA is TGTGCCAGCAGTTTATTCGGCAGGGGGCTGTCCTACGAGCAGTACTTC. J is TRBJ2-7 and V is TRBV28; 8 positions match TRBD1. The CDR3 spans 16 residues. Looked up from germline, CDR1 is MDHEN and CDR2 is SYDVKM. Germline trimming cut 1 base from V and 1 base from J; bases unmatched to any gene: 6.

This clonotype was seen at least ten times. The chain has TRBV7-2 and TRBJ2-5, with a possible D match to TRBD2 (6 bases). This CDR3 has 13 residues. Trimming left V 3 bases short and J 4 bases short, with 9 bases between. CDR1 and CDR2 from the germline V gene are SGHTA and FQGNSA. The CDR3 nucleotides are TGTGCCAGCAGCTTCCGGGGGTTAGAGACCCAGTACTTC. Amino acid sequence: CASSFRGLETQYF.

A remark on this clonotype: A far larger clone is off by one base, so a read error is likely. The V and J genes are TRBV6-5 and TRBJ1-5; 7 bases are shared with TRBD1. Looked up from germline, CDR1 is MNHEY and CDR2 is SVGAGI. V dropped 1 base and J dropped 5; count of bases not matched to a gene: 8. The CDR3 runs to 16 residues. In DNA, the CDR3 is TGTGCCAGCAGTTACTTGGTGACAGGGTCAGATCAGCCCCAGCATTTT. Translation: CASSYLVTGSDQPQHF.

This clonotype showed up many times. V and J are TRBV19 and TRBJ1-6; D may be TRBD1 (6 bases). The CDR3 runs 14 residues. V lost 7 bases to trimming and J lost 7 bases, with 14 bases between them. The germline gives CDR1 LNHDA, CDR2 SQIVND (reference sequence). The CDR3 nucleotides read TGTGCCAGTACCGGCCAGGGGAGGAATTCACCCCTCCACTTT. Translating it yields CASTGQGRNSPLHF.

CDR3 DNA sequence: TGTGCCAGCAGCCCTCGGACAGGGAGTCCCTATGGCTACACCTTC. Protein: CASSPRTGSPYGYTF. The rearrangement links TRBV7-9 to TRBJ1-2; 8 bases align to TRBD1. The CDR3 length is 15 residues. Trimming removed 5 bases from V and 4 bases from J; junction bases left unmatched: 9. CDR1 is SEHNR, CDR2 FQNEAQ, per germline (reference sequence). The full variable domain, with the rest looked up from reference TRBV7-9 and TRBJ1-2, is DTGVSQNPRHKITKRGQNVTFRCDPISEHNRLYWYRQTLGQGPEFLTYFQNEAQLEKSRLLSDRFSAERPKGSFSTLEIQRTEQGDSAMYLCASSPRTGSPYGYTFGSGTRLTVV.

This clonotype was picked up many times. The genes are TRBV14 and TRBJ2-3, with 9 bases matching TRBD2. Germline CDR1 reads SGHDN; CDR2 reads FVKESK. The length of the CDR3 is 17 residues. The V and J ends lost 1 base and 5 bases, in that order; junction bases with no gene match: 10. The CDR3 DNA reads TGTGCCAGCAGCCAAGTCACAGCGGGGGGCCCCCAAGATACGCAGTATTTT. Amino acid sequence: CASSQVTAGGPQDTQYF.

This clonotype was observed at least ten times. This chain joins TRBV2 and TRBJ2-3; the D is unclear. V was cut by 11 bases and J by 0 bases, with 18 bases left in between. The germline V gene has CDR1 SNHLY and CDR2 FYNNEI. This CDR3 region has 15 residues. The CDR3 bases are TGTGCCTCCCAAAAATTTCGCACTAGCACAGATACGCAGTATTTT. Its protein is CASQKFRTSTDTQYF. Drawing the rest from reference TRBV2 and TRBJ2-3, the complete variable domain is EPEVTQTPSHQVTQMGQEVILRCVPISNHLYFYWYRQILGQKVEFLVSFYNNEISEKSEIFDDQFSVERPDGSNFTLKIRSTKLEDSAMYFCASQKFRTSTDTQYFGPGTRLTVL.

There are many counts of this clonotype. The CDR3, as DNA: TGTGCCAGCATTATTCGACAGGGGGCGACCTACGAGCAGTACTTC. It specifies CASIIRQGATYEQYF. V and J are TRBV12-3 or TRBV12-4 and TRBJ2-7; 10 bases match TRBD1. The V gene end was trimmed by 7 bases and the J gene end by 2 bases; junction bases not matched to a gene: 8. There are 15 residues in the CDR3.

The chain employs TRBV11-2 and TRBJ2-7, with D possibly called TRBD1 or TRBD2 (6 bases each). The length of the CDR3 is 15 residues. In germline, CDR1 is SGHAT, CDR2 FQNNGV. Trimming removed 0 bases from V and 4 bases from J, with 13 bases in between. Here the CDR3 DNA reads TGTGCCAGCAGCTTAGATCGGGGGCTGACATACGAGCAGTACTTC. Translated: CASSLDRGLTYEQYF. Full variable domain (missing parts from reference TRBV11-2 and TRBJ2-7): EAGVAQSPRYKIIEKRQSVAFWCNPISGHATLYWYQQILGQGPKLLIQFQNNGVVDDSQLPKDRFSAERLKGVDSTLKIQPAKLEDSAVYLCASSLDRGLTYEQYFGPGTRLTVT.

This clonotype was recorded at least ten times. The chain is built from TRBV2 and TRBJ2-5; D ambiguous. Trimming pared 4 bases from V and 4 bases from J, leaving 4 bases between. From germline, CDR1 is SNHLY and CDR2 FYNNEI. This CDR3 region has 11 residues. The CDR3 DNA sequence: TGTGCCAGCAGTGCCCTAGAGACCCAGTACTTC. Residues: CASSALETQYF.

Many counts were recorded for this clonotype. The chain employs TRBV10-2 and TRBJ2-7; 9 nucleotides line up with TRBD2. In germline, CDR1 is WSHSY, CDR2 SAAADI. The V gene end was trimmed by 6 bases and the J gene end by 6 bases; junction bases not matched to a gene: 9. This CDR3 spans 14 amino acids. CDR3 sequence: CASRSGLAVPEQYF. The DNA of the CDR3 is TGCGCCAGCAGATCGGGACTAGCCGTCCCCGAGCAGTACTTC.

This clonotype was counted only a few times. The chain's CDR3 is CASHPGGQEIYEQYF. The CDR3 DNA reads as TGCGCCAGCCACCCGGGGGGACAGGAGATCTACGAGCAGTACTTC. This chain connects TRBV5-1 to TRBJ2-7; weak D call: TRBD1 (8 bases). The V gene lost 7 bases and the J gene lost 3 bases, with 20 bases spanning the gap. Germline CDR1 reads SGHRS; CDR2 reads YFSETQ. The CDR3 has 15 residues.

This chain joins TRBV7-9 and TRBJ1-2, with 9 bases fitting TRBD1. In germline, CDR1 is SEHNR, CDR2 FQNEAQ (reference sequence). The ends lost 11 bases at V and 8 bases at J; junction bases unmatched: 9. This CDR3 is 12 amino acids long. The CDR3, as DNA: TGTGCCCTCCGACAGGGGGATGGCGGCTACACCTTC. Protein: CALRQGDGGYTF. Variable domain in full (rest from reference TRBV7-9 and TRBJ1-2): DTGVSQNPRHKITKRGQNVTFRCDPISEHNRLYWYRQTLGQGPEFLTYFQNEAQLEKSRLLSDRFSAERPKGSFSTLEIQRTEQGDSAMYLCALRQGDGGYTFGSGTRLTVV.

This clonotype was found many times. This chain joins TRBV2 and TRBJ1-6, with D uncertain. Trimming stripped 5 bases from V and 6 bases from J, with 14 bases between. Germline values: CDR1 SNHLY, CDR2 FYNNEI. This CDR3 has 15 amino acids. In DNA, the CDR3 is TGTGCCAGCAGTCTCCCAGGTTTGGTTAATTCACCCCTCCACTTT. The encoded protein is CASSLPGLVNSPLHF.

The chain carries TRBV2 and TRBJ2-1; D is tentatively TRBD1 or TRBD2 (6 bases each). CDR1 SNHLY and CDR2 FYNNEI come from the germline V gene. V was cut by 9 bases and J by 6 bases, with 15 bases left in between. This CDR3 contains 13 residues. The CDR3 spells CARGGSAGNEQFF. The CDR3, as DNA: TGTGCCAGAGGGGGGTCAGCGGGCAATGAGCAGTTCTTC.

This clonotype has at least ten counts. V and J are TRBV29-1 and TRBJ2-7, with a tentative D call TRBD2 (5 bases). V lost 7 bases and J lost 3, with 22 bases in between. In germline, CDR1 is SQVTM, CDR2 ANQGSEA. The CDR3 sequence is 15 residues long. In nucleotides, the CDR3 is TGCAGCGCTCCGGGATTGAAAGGATGTTTCTACGAGCAGTACTTC. Its translation: CSAPGLKGCFYEQYF.

This clonotype was seen repeatedly, ten times or more. The chain's CDR3 is CASSIGVLHTEAFF. The CDR3 DNA is TGTGCCAGTAGTATTGGGGTTTTGCACACTGAAGCTTTCTTT. The J gene is TRBJ1-1, the V gene TRBV19; no firm D call. The CDR3 covers 14 residues. Germline loops: CDR1 LNHDA, CDR2 SQIVND (reference sequence). The V and J ends lost 3 bases and 3 bases respectively, with 11 bases between them. Using reference TRBV19 and TRBJ1-1 for the parts outside the CDR3, the full variable domain is DGGITQSPKYLFRKEGQNVTLSCEQNLNHDAMYWYRQDPGQGLRLIYYSQIVNDFQKGDIAEGYSVSREKKESFPLTVTSAQKNPTAFYLCASSIGVLHTEAFFGQGTRLTVV.

This clonotype was seen ten or more times. The gene calls are TRBV6-6 and TRBJ2-7; the match to TRBD1 covers 8 bases. Germline loops: CDR1 MNHNY, CDR2 SVGAGI (reference sequence). The CDR3 contains 14 residues. Trimming cost V 6 bases and J 0 bases; bases outside gene matches: 4. CDR3 residues: CASRPRGPSYEQYF. The DNA of the CDR3 is TGTGCCAGCAGACCCAGGGGGCCCTCCTACGAGCAGTACTTC.

This clonotype was detected only a few times. V usage is TRBV9 and J usage is TRBJ2-3; 8 bases map to TRBD1. CDR3 length: 15 residues. J was trimmed by 2 bases and V by 3 bases; bases with no gene match: 5. Germline-derived CDR1 and CDR2 are SGDLS and YYNGEE. The CDR3 loop reads CASSAYRGDTDTQYF. The CDR3 nucleotides are TGTGCCAGCAGCGCCTACAGGGGGGACACAGATACGCAGTATTTT.

In this sample, this clonotype turned up many times. The chain recombines TRBV5-1 with TRBJ2-7; D ambiguous. Trimming stripped 2 bases from V and 0 bases from J, with 6 bases between. The CDR3 runs 13 residues. The germline V gene encodes CDR1 SGHRS and CDR2 YFSETQ. The CDR3 DNA sequence: TGCGCCAGCAGCTTATTTATCTCCTACGAGCAGTACTTC. This sequence encodes CASSLFISYEQYF.

This clonotype came up many times. This chain connects TRBV6-6 to TRBJ1-1, with 7 nucleotides matching TRBD1. CDR1 and CDR2 from the germline V gene are MNHNY and SVGAGI (reference sequence). The CDR3 extends over 16 amino acids. V dropped 0 bases and J dropped 0; count of bases not matched to a gene: 4. This CDR3 is CASSYSPTGLNTEAFF. Written as DNA, the CDR3 is TGTGCCAGCAGTTACTCCCCGACAGGGCTGAACACTGAAGCTTTCTTT.

In this sample, this clonotype turned up many times. The chain recombines TRBV5-4 with TRBJ1-3; D unclear. This CDR3 contains 12 residues. The germline V gene has CDR1 SGHNT and CDR2 YYREEE (reference sequence). Trimming pared 4 bases from V and 4 bases from J, leaving 6 bases between. For the CDR3, the DNA is TGTGCCAGCAGCGCTCCCGGAAACACCATATATTTT. Its protein is CASSAPGNTIYF.

The table lists this clonotype with many counts. The genes are TRBV6-2 or TRBV6-3 and TRBJ2-1; 11 positions match TRBD2. The CDR3 extends over 14 amino acids. Germline V gene sequence: CDR1 MNHEY, CDR2 SVGEGT. V gave up 6 bases and J gave up 9 bases; unmatched junction bases: 7. CDR3 coding DNA: TGTGCCAGCAGCTCTAGCGGGGGGTCTACTGAGCAGTTCTTC. It encodes CASSSSGGSTEQFF.

This clonotype was observed a single time. This sequence is one base from a far larger clone and is likely a read error. The chain joins TRBV21-1 to TRBJ2-7; the table's D call, TRBD1, has no DNA check behind it. TRBV21-1 is noted as a pseudogene. There are 15 residues in the CDR3. The CDR3 reads CASSIGTGSHYEQYF. CDR3 DNA: TGTGCCAGCAGTATAGGGACAGGGAGCCACTACGAGCAGTACTTC.

This chain connects TRBV19 to TRBJ2-1; no clear D gene. Germline-derived CDR1 and CDR2 are LNHDA and SQIVND (reference sequence). The CDR3 is made up of 16 amino acids. With 7 bases removed from V and 7 bases from J, the gap between germline ends came to 23 bases. The CDR3 reads CASNDNSLQKFNEQFF. As DNA, the CDR3 is TGTGCCAGTAACGACAACAGCCTCCAGAAATTTAATGAGCAGTTCTTC.

This clonotype was counted ten times or more. The genes are TRBV20-1 and TRBJ2-3, with TRBD2 as a possible D gene (5 bases). V shed 4 bases and J shed 0 bases, with 8 bases lying between them. The germline V gene has CDR1 DFQATT and CDR2 SNEGSKA (reference sequence). This CDR3 is 13 amino acids long. The CDR3 loop reads CSAISESTDTQYF. The CDR3 DNA is TGCAGTGCTATTAGCGAAAGCACAGATACGCAGTATTTT.

The rearrangement links TRBV13 to TRBJ2-7, with TRBD1 as a possible D gene (5 bases). Germline-derived CDR1 and CDR2 are PRHDT and FYEKMQ (reference sequence). This CDR3 has 13 amino acids. V gave up 3 bases and J gave up 3 bases, with 9 bases separating them. The chain's CDR3 is CASSLRDSYEQYF. The CDR3 DNA reads as TGTGCCAGCAGCTTGAGAGACAGCTACGAGCAGTACTTC.

This clonotype was observed many times. The chain links TRBV6-5 to TRBJ2-7; possibly TRBD1 or TRBD2 for D (6 bases each). Germline loops: CDR1 MNHEY, CDR2 SVGAGI. V gave up 0 bases and J gave up 2 bases, with 14 bases separating them. The CDR3 has 16 residues. The CDR3 region has the DNA TGTGCCAGCAGTTACTCGTATGTGGGGGGCGCCTACGAGCAGTACTTC. Translation: CASSYSYVGGAYEQYF.

This clonotype was recorded at least ten times. This chain uses TRBV20-1 with TRBJ2-1; 10 positions match TRBD2. J was trimmed by 1 base and V by 6 bases; bases with no gene match: 15. Germline values: CDR1 DFQATT, CDR2 SNEGSKA (reference sequence). CDR3 length equals 18 residues. DNA of the CDR3: TGCAGTGCCCCTTTAGGTAGCGGGGGGCCTCCATCCTACAATGAGCAGTTCTTC. This translates into CSAPLGSGGPPSYNEQFF.

This clonotype was recorded a few times. V is TRBV5-4 and J is TRBJ2-5; perhaps TRBD2 as D (5 bases). CDR1 is SGHNT and CDR2 is YYREEE in the germline V gene (reference sequence). Trimming shortened V by 0 bases and J by 1 base, and 10 bases separated the two germline ends. The CDR3 runs 15 residues. The CDR3 nucleotides are TGTGCCAGCAGCTTGGCCCAAGGGAGCCAAGAGACCCAGTACTTC. This translates into CASSLAQGSQETQYF.